This T cell receptor (beta chain) is from a study of shared clonotypes between healthy human individuals. The CDR3 has 17 amino acids. The germline CDR1 and CDR2 sequences are SNHLY and FYNNEI. Trimming took 8 bases from V and 2 from J, leaving 22 bases between them. This clone was recorded only once. Its antigen remains unknown. Those who donated were healthy HIV-negative adults, with no recent acute infections or vaccinations reported. Study results and limitations: A few donors showed sharing of approximately 5% of naive CD4 clonotypes.

The method was immunoSEQ multiplex PCR; TCRdb's version includes in-frame clones alone and lacks a portion of them. The sample has some 650,000 clones, approximately 97% seen once. Input material: naive CD4+ T cells sorted from blood. The subset: CD45RA+ positively selected. The chain carries TRBV2 and TRBJ2-1, with D possibly TRBD1 on 5 matching bases. This clonotype originated in a woman aged 25 to 39 in good health. The CDR3 sequence is CASGAALSPSAYNEQFF. DNA for the CDR3: TGTGCCAGCGGGGCAGCGTTGAGCCCATCTGCCTACAATGAGCAGTTCTTC.